Below, 7 T cell receptor beta chains from the same sample are listed, as sequenced in a study of T-cell memory formation after mild COVID-19. TCRdb ran MiXCR on the 5' RACE reads and lists one entry per CDR3 protein. The top ten hold roughly 3.8% of the sample, which has fewer than 200,000 distinct CDR3 sequences, approximately 17% seen once. Sequencing was done on a sample of PBMCs or a T cell subset sorted from them (not recorded which). Every receptor here comes from a man between 18 and 29 years old who had mild COVID-19 (a few samples of this study predate the infection). Cell type and time point are not known.

This chain links TRBV28 with TRBJ2-5; D is possibly TRBD1 (5 bases). The CDR3 has 11 amino acids. Germline V CDR1 and CDR2: MDHEN, SYDVKM. With 6 bases removed from V and 9 bases from J, the gap between germline ends came to 11 bases. The CDR3 region has the DNA TGTGCCAGCAGACTGATGGGGCCCCAGTACTTC. Its translation is CASRLMGPQYF.

The CDR3 loop reads CASSYGGQGDEQYF. The CDR3 coding sequence is TGTGCCAGCAGTTACGGGGGACAGGGGGACGAGCAGTACTTC. This sequence joins TRBV6-5 and TRBJ2-7, with 11 bases lining up with TRBD1. Germline assignment: CDR1 MNHEY and CDR2 SVGAGI. The CDR3 sequence is 14 residues long. The V gene end was trimmed by 2 bases and the J gene end by 5 bases; junction bases not matched to a gene: 2.

This chain connects TRBV6-5 to TRBJ1-1; tentative D call: TRBD1 (6 bases). With 2 bases removed from V and 3 bases from J, the gap between germline ends came to 10 bases. Germline lookup yields CDR1 MNHEY and CDR2 SVGAGI. The CDR3 extends over 14 amino acids. The CDR3 DNA reads TGTGCCAGCAGTTACGGCAAGGGGGACACTGAAGCTTTCTTT. It is translated as CASSYGKGDTEAFF.

This clonotype has more than one count but fewer than ten. The DNA for the CDR3 is TGCGCCAGCAGTGATGGGGGGGTCTACGAGCAGTACGTC. Its translation is CASSDGGVYEQYV. V is TRBV10-2 and J is TRBJ2-7; 7 nucleotides match TRBD2. Germline CDR1 is WSHSY and CDR2 is SAAADI. The ends lost 3 bases at V and 3 bases at J; junction bases unmatched: 2. The CDR3 is made up of 13 amino acids.

CDR3 coding DNA: TGTGCCAGCAGCCCCATGGCGCGTGAAACGCAGATCTATGGCTACACCTTC. Translating gives CASSPMARETQIYGYTF. This chain connects TRBV5-6 to TRBJ1-2; the D is unclear. V was pared by 4 bases and J by 4 bases, with 23 bases between. CDR1 is SGHDT, CDR2 YYEEEE, per germline. The CDR3 consists of 17 residues.

In its sample, this clonotype was seen a few times. The gene calls are TRBV5-1 and TRBJ1-2; perhaps TRBD1 as D (6 bases). Trimming took off 1 base at V and 4 bases at J, with 11 bases between the two ends. The germline V gene encodes CDR1 SGHRS and CDR2 YFSETQ. The CDR3 is 14 residues long. Here the CDR3 DNA reads TGCGCCAGCAGCTTGATGGACAGCAGCTATGGCTACACCTTC. It encodes CASSLMDSSYGYTF.

This clonotype was detected only a few times. This chain connects TRBV18 to TRBJ2-1, with D perhaps TRBD1 or TRBD2 (5 bases each). Germline V CDR1 and CDR2: KGHSH, LQKENI. V gave up 3 bases and J gave up 5 bases, with 11 bases separating them. The CDR3 extends over 14 amino acids. CDR3 in DNA: TGTGCCAGCTCACCCTGGGACGCTAACAATGAGCAGTTCTTC. It specifies CASSPWDANNEQFF.